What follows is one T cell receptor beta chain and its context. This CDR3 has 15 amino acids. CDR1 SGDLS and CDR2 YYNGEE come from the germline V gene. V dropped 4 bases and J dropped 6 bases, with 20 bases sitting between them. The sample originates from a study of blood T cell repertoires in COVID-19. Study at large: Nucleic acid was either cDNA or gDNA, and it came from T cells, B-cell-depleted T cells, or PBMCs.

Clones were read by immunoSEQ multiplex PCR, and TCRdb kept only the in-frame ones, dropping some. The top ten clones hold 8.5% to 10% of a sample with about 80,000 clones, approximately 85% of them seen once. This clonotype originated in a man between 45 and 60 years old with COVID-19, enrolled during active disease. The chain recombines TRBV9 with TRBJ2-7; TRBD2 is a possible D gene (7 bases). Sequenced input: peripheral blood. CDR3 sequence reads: CASSPRGAGDFEQYF. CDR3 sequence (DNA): TGTGCCAGCAGCCCCCGGGGGGCGGGAGACTTCGAGCAGTACTTC.